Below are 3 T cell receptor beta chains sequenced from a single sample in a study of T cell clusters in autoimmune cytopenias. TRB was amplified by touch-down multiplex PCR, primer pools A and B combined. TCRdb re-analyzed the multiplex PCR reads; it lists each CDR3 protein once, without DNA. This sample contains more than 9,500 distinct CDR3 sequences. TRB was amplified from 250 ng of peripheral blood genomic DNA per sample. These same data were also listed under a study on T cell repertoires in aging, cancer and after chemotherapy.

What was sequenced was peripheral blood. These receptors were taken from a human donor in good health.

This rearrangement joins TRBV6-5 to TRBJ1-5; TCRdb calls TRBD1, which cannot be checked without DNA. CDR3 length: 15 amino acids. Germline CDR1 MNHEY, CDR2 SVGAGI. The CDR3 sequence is CASNSGGTHNQPQHF.

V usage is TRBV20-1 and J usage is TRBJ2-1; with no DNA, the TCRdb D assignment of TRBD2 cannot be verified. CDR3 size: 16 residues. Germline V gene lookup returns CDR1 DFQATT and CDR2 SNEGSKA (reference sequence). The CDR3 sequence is CSARGVAGISYNEQFF.

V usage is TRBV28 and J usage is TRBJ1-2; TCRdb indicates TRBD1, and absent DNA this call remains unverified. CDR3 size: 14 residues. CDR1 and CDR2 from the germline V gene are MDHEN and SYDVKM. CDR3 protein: CASSSSGSHSGYTF.